This T cell receptor (beta chain) was profiled in a study of blood T cell repertoires in COVID-19. Background on the study: Spain, Italy and the United States supplied samples that represented acute and convalescent COVID-19.

This CDR3 is built from 16 residues. Germline CDR1 is LGHDT and CDR2 is YNNKEL (reference sequence). V dropped 0 bases and J dropped 2 bases, with 14 bases sitting between them. Sequencing was performed with immunoSEQ multiplex PCR; in TCRdb, only in-frame clones are kept and a portion is missing. The profile shows under 250,000 clones, roughly 87% of them singletons. The rearrangement links TRBV3-1 (or the pseudogene TRBV3-2) to TRBJ2-7; D is perhaps TRBD2 (6 bases). Material: PBMCs or T cells enriched from blood (not recorded which). The receptor's source is a man aged 25 to 40 who had recovered from COVID-19. CDR3 loop: CASSQDSGTRTYEQYF. CDR3 in DNA: TGTGCCAGCAGCCAAGATTCCGGGACTCGTACCTACGAGCAGTACTTC.